The 29 T cell receptor beta chains below come from one sample, sequenced in a study of T cells in tuberculosis. Sequenced by immunoSEQ multiplex PCR; TCRdb stores in-frame clones only, minus some. This table has 38,000 or so clones, approximately 95% appearing once. Specimen: PBMCs. The receptors here all came from a donor between 10 and 29 years old with latent tuberculosis or without tuberculosis infection.

The chain combines TRBV15 with TRBJ1-2, with TRBD1 as a possible D gene (5 bases). The V end was cut by 0 bases, the J end by 4 bases, with 12 bases between. This CDR3 region has 15 residues. Germline loops: CDR1 LNHNV, CDR2 YYDKDF (reference sequence). Here the CDR3 reads CATSRDRRDSYGYTF. For the CDR3, the DNA is TGTGCCACCAGCAGAGATCGTCGGGACTCCTATGGCTACACCTTC.

This chain uses TRBV5-1 with TRBJ1-2, with D uncertain. Germline V gene lookup returns CDR1 SGHRS and CDR2 YFSETQ. Trimming removed 0 bases from V and 2 bases from J, with 8 bases in between. The CDR3 sequence is 14 residues long. The CDR3, as DNA: TGCGCCAGCAGCTTGGACAGTGCAAACTATGGCTACACCTTC. This sequence encodes CASSLDSANYGYTF.

This chain connects TRBV21-1 to TRBJ1-4; the table's D call, TRBD1, was not checked against the DNA. TRBV21-1 is a pseudogene. The CDR3 runs to 16 residues. The CDR3 DNA is TGTGCCAGCAGCAAAGGGGCGGACAGGGTCTATGAAAAACTGTTTTTT. Translation: CASSKGADRVYEKLFF.

The chain employs TRBV4-2 and TRBJ2-5; D perhaps matches TRBD2 (5 bases). CDR1 and CDR2 from the germline V gene are LGHNA and YNFKEQ. The CDR3 extends over 15 amino acids. Trimming took 4 bases from V and 5 from J, leaving 17 bases between them. The CDR3 reads CASSPTLSRRETQYF. The CDR3 coding sequence is TGTGCCAGCAGCCCCACCCTTAGTCGGAGGGAGACCCAGTACTTC.

In nucleotides, the CDR3 is TGTGCCATCAGTGAGTCCGGTTATGGCTACACCTTC. Its protein is CAISESGYGYTF. The gene calls are TRBV10-3 and TRBJ1-2; D gene ambiguous. CDR3 length: 12 amino acids. Germline V gene data show CDR1 as ENHRY and CDR2 as SYGVKD. The V end lost 0 bases, the J end lost 5 bases, and 4 bases lay between the germline ends.

The chain links TRBV18 to TRBJ1-1; a weak D match, TRBD1 (6 bases). The CDR3 extends over 14 amino acids. Trimming cost V 1 base and J 7 bases, with 13 bases left between them. The V gene's germline CDR1 is KGHSH and CDR2 LQKENI. The CDR3 DNA follows: TGTGCCAGCTCACCACAACAGGGTATCAATGAAGCTTTCTTT. Translating it yields CASSPQQGINEAFF.

V usage is TRBV28 and J usage is TRBJ1-5; 8 bases fit TRBD1. This CDR3 has 18 residues. CDR1 is MDHEN, CDR2 SYDVKM, per germline. V shed 5 bases and J 2 bases; nucleotides not matched to a gene: 14. CDR3 sequence reads: CASSPRTGLVRGNQPQHF. The CDR3 DNA sequence: TGTGCCAGCAGTCCACGGACAGGGCTTGTGAGGGGCAATCAGCCCCAGCATTTT.

V and J are TRBV7-9 and TRBJ2-5, with 7 bases lining up with TRBD2. The CDR3 length is 13 residues. Per germline, CDR1 SEHNR and CDR2 FQNEAQ (reference sequence). The junction had 4 bases not matched to a gene; V was cut back by 3 bases and J by 6 bases. CDR3 nucleotide sequence: TGTGCCAGCAGCTTGACTAGCACTCAGACCCAGTACTTC. Translation: CASSLTSTQTQYF.

This chain links TRBV4-3 with TRBJ1-4, with a tentative D call TRBD1 (6 bases). There are 16 residues in the CDR3. V lost 4 bases, J lost 4 bases, and 16 bases lay in between. In germline, CDR1 is LGHNA, CDR2 YSLEER. CDR3 amino acids: CASSPTVGQLNEKLFF. In DNA form, the CDR3 reads TGCGCCAGCAGCCCAACGGTCGGACAGCTTAATGAAAAACTGTTTTTT.

The V call is TRBV5-4, the J call TRBJ2-1; no firm D call. The V and J ends lost 1 base and 4 bases respectively, with 6 bases between them. The germline CDR1 and CDR2 sequences are SGHNT and YYREEE (reference sequence). This CDR3 contains 13 residues. The CDR3 here is CASSLSLYNEQFF. CDR3 DNA sequence: TGTGCCAGCAGCTTGTCTTTATACAATGAGCAGTTCTTC.

The gene calls are TRBV5-4 and TRBJ2-7; D is unresolved. Germline assignment: CDR1 SGHNT and CDR2 YYREEE (reference sequence). The CDR3 has 15 amino acids. The ends were cut back, 3 bases at V and 0 bases at J, with 13 bases in the middle. The CDR3 here is CASSSETESSYEQYF. CDR3 in DNA: TGTGCCAGCAGCTCGGAGACGGAGAGCTCCTACGAGCAGTACTTC.

This chain links TRBV19 with TRBJ1-5; D uncertain. The CDR3 totals 15 residues. From germline, CDR1 is LNHDA and CDR2 SQIVND (reference sequence). Trimming shortened V by 4 bases and J by 0 bases, and 10 bases separated the two germline ends. The CDR3 region has the DNA TGTGCCAGTAGTAGGTCCGGGGATAGCAATCAGCCCCAGCATTTT. As protein: CASSRSGDSNQPQHF.

The chain links TRBV6-1 to TRBJ2-5; D perhaps matches TRBD1 (7 bases). The V gene lost 3 bases and the J gene lost 0 bases, with 20 bases spanning the gap. CDR3 length equals 18 residues. Germline loops: CDR1 MNHNS, CDR2 SASEGT. DNA for the CDR3: TGTGCCAGCAGTGACAACAATCGACTAGGGGGCCACCAAGAGACCCAGTACTTC. This gives the protein CASSDNNRLGGHQETQYF.

The V gene is TRBV30, the J gene TRBJ1-2; D may be TRBD1 (6 bases). CDR3 size: 13 residues. From germline, CDR1 is GTSNPN and CDR2 SVGIG (reference sequence). The germline V and J ends were trimmed by 2 bases and 4 bases, with 11 bases remaining between them. CDR3 nucleotides: TGTGCCTGGAGTACACAGGGTCTCTATGGCTACACCTTC. This translates into CAWSTQGLYGYTF.

V gene TRBV7-9 combines with J gene TRBJ1-4, with D unclear. Trimming took off 1 base at V and 8 bases at J, with 11 bases between the two ends. The CDR3 runs 14 residues. Germline CDR1 SEHNR, CDR2 FQNEAQ (reference sequence). As DNA, the CDR3 is TGTGCCAGCAGCTTAGATATGCGGTCCGAAAAACTGTTTTTT. It translates to CASSLDMRSEKLFF.

This sequence joins TRBV18 and TRBJ1-5, with TRBD1 as a possible D gene (5 bases). CDR1 KGHSH and CDR2 LQKENI come from the germline V gene. The CDR3 has 15 residues. V was shortened by 1 base and J by 3 bases, with 10 bases between the two germline ends. The CDR3 protein is CASSPRGGPNQPQHF. CDR3 bases: TGTGCCAGCTCACCACGGGGGGGACCCAATCAGCCCCAGCATTTT.

The genes are TRBV18 and TRBJ1-1; D gene ambiguous. This CDR3 is built from 16 residues. Germline V gene sequence: CDR1 KGHSH, CDR2 LQKENI. The germline V and J ends were trimmed by 0 bases and 2 bases, with 13 bases remaining between them. The CDR3 protein is CASSPPSLQANTEAFF. Here the CDR3 DNA reads TGTGCCAGCTCACCACCCTCCTTGCAGGCTAACACTGAAGCTTTCTTT.

V gene TRBV7-8 combines with J gene TRBJ1-1; D remains unclear. This CDR3 region has 16 residues. Germline values: CDR1 SGHVS, CDR2 FQNEAQ. V gave up 1 base and J gave up 3 bases, with 15 bases separating them. CDR3 in amino acids: CASSLVSPNTYTEAFF. DNA for the CDR3: TGTGCCAGCAGCTTAGTTTCGCCGAATACTTACACTGAAGCTTTCTTT.

The J gene is TRBJ1-1, the V gene TRBV7-9; 9 positions agree with TRBD1. V was clipped by 2 bases and J by 3 bases; unmatched bases: 4. This CDR3 is 15 amino acids long. CDR1 is SEHNR, CDR2 FQNEAQ, per germline (reference sequence). CDR3 nucleotide sequence: TGTGCCAGCAGCTTATCGGACAGGGGCCACACTGAAGCTTTCTTT. Its translation: CASSLSDRGHTEAFF.

This clone has a handful of counts. The rearrangement uses TRBV5-1 and TRBJ1-6; 9 nucleotides agree with TRBD1. J lost 7 bases, V lost 4 bases, and 6 bases had no gene match. The CDR3 covers 15 residues. CDR1 SGHRS and CDR2 YFSETQ come from the germline V gene. The CDR3 sequence is CASSARGQGNSPLHF. Written as DNA, the CDR3 is TGCGCCAGCAGCGCAAGGGGACAGGGAAATTCACCCCTCCACTTT.

The chain has TRBV28 and TRBJ1-1; no clear D gene. The ends were cut back, 10 bases at V and 3 bases at J, with 6 bases in the middle. Germline CDR1 and CDR2: MDHEN and SYDVKM. The CDR3 consists of 10 residues. In DNA, the CDR3 is TGTGCCACCTCTTACACTGAAGCTTTCTTT. It is translated as CATSYTEAFF.

This chain links TRBV27 with TRBJ1-1, with D unresolved. Trimming took off 10 bases at V and 0 bases at J, with 18 bases between the two ends. The CDR3 has 15 residues. CDR1 is MNHEY, CDR2 SMNVEV, per germline (reference sequence). CDR3 protein: CATTPTPMMNTEAFF. The CDR3 coding sequence is TGTGCCACTACGCCCACCCCTATGATGAACACTGAAGCTTTCTTT.

J is TRBJ2-5 and V is TRBV7-3; 8 bases agree with TRBD2. The CDR3 runs 14 residues. Germline V CDR1 and CDR2: SGHTA, FQGTGA. J lost 5 bases, V lost 1 base, and 3 bases had no gene match. CDR3 nucleotides: TGTGCCAGCAGCTTAAACCCTAGCGGGGAGACCCAGTACTTC. It translates to CASSLNPSGETQYF. Based on the CDR3 plus reference TRBV7-3 and TRBJ2-5, the full variable domain is GAGVSQTPSNKVTEKGKYVELRCDPISGHTALYWYRQSLGQGPEFLIYFQGTGAADDSGLPNDRFFAVRPEGSVSTLKIQRTERGDSAVYLCASSLNPSGETQYFGPGTRLLVL.

The V and J genes are TRBV19 and TRBJ2-4, with 7 bases identical to TRBD1. The length of the CDR3 is 14 residues. Unmatched junction bases numbered 3, after V lost 7 bases and J lost 0 bases. Germline V CDR1 and CDR2: LNHDA, SQIVND (reference sequence). The chain's CDR3 is CASTNRGAKNIQYF. In nucleotides, the CDR3 is TGTGCCAGTACTAACAGGGGAGCCAAAAACATTCAGTACTTC.

The V gene is TRBV5-8, the J gene TRBJ2-5; D not certain. The CDR3 is made up of 13 amino acids. V shed 2 bases and J shed 4 bases, with 9 bases lying between them. Germline CDR1 and CDR2: SGHTS and YDEGEE. This CDR3 reads CASSFGQRETQYF. The CDR3 DNA follows: TGTGCCAGCAGCTTTGGGCAGAGAGAGACCCAGTACTTC. Full variable domain (outside the CDR3, taken from reference TRBV5-8 and TRBJ2-5): EAGVTQSPTHLIKTRGQQATLRCSPISGHTSVYWYQQALGLGLQFLLWYDEGEERNRGNFPPRFSGRQFPNYSSELNVNALELEDSALYLCASSFGQRETQYFGPGTRLLVL.

The V call is TRBV7-2, the J call TRBJ1-2; 7 bases map to TRBD1. The germline V gene has CDR1 SGHTA and CDR2 FQGNSA. This CDR3 contains 15 residues. V lost 5 bases, J lost 8 bases, and 14 bases stayed unmatched. CDR3 residues: CASSLQGPSVGGYTF. For the CDR3, the DNA is TGTGCCAGCAGCCTACAGGGGCCCTCGGTGGGCGGCTACACCTTC.

In its sample, this clone was seen once. The chain combines TRBV9 with TRBJ2-7; D uncertain. Trimming pared 4 bases from V and 2 bases from J, leaving 13 bases between. This CDR3 has 14 amino acids. Germline-derived CDR1 and CDR2 are SGDLS and YYNGEE. CDR3: CASSSVVDTYEQYF. The CDR3 bases are TGTGCCAGCAGCTCAGTCGTAGACACCTACGAGCAGTACTTC.

The V gene is TRBV29-1, the J gene TRBJ1-2, with a possible D match to TRBD1 (6 bases). The CDR3 runs to 14 residues. Per germline, CDR1 SQVTM and CDR2 ANQGSEA. V was trimmed by 7 bases and J by 6 bases, leaving 21 bases between them. CDR3 in amino acids: CSAQTGPIRDGYTF. CDR3 nucleotides: TGCAGCGCTCAGACAGGTCCGATTCGGGATGGCTACACCTTC.

The chain is built from TRBV6-6 and TRBJ2-5, with D perhaps matching TRBD2 (5 bases). The CDR3 covers 15 residues. Between the trimmed V and J ends, which lost 3 bases and 5 bases, there was a span of 16 bases. The V gene's germline CDR1 is MNHNY and CDR2 SVGAGI (reference sequence). CDR3 sequence reads: CASSYAGPSGETQYF. CDR3 coding DNA: TGTGCCAGCAGTTATGCGGGCCCCTCTGGGGAGACCCAGTACTTC.